Listed below are T cell receptor beta chains from one sample, sequenced in a study of shared clonotypes between healthy human individuals. Assay used: immunoSEQ multiplex PCR; TCRdb lists only in-frame clones, some missing. Here the sample spans 2 million to 2.5 million clones, 80% to 95% being singletons. The sample taken for sequencing was naive CD4+ T cells from PBMCs. Receptors were obtained from a man aged 18 to 30 in good health. Some clones in this sample may be carry-over from other donors' samples. Each CDR3 is given with its conserved first and last residue. The D gene is left open where the match is weak. Size values are once, few and many counts, or a class for expanded clones, and some rows have none.

>15|TRBJ2-7|TRBD1|NA|TRBV6-4
CASSDRTGSSYEQYF
TGTGCCAGCAGTGACAGGACAGGGAGCTCCTACGAGCAGTACTTC
>16|TRBJ2-5|TRBD2|NA|TRBV5-1
CASSRKRASGEKTQYF
TGCGCCAGCAGCAGGAAACGGGCTAGCGGGGAGAAGACCCAGTACTTC
>15|TRBJ2-1|NA|NA|TRBV4-3
CASSQDGGPHNEQFF
TGCGCCAGCAGCCAAGATGGGGGGCCCCACAATGAGCAGTTCTTC
>16|TRBJ2-7|NA|once|TRBV14
CASSPSSTGHYYEQYF
TGTGCCAGCAGCCCTTCCAGCACAGGGCATTACTACGAGCAGTACTTC
>13|TRBJ1-1|NA|NA|TRBV7-2
CASSLLGWEAAFF
TGTGCCAGCAGCTTATTGGGGTGGGAGGCAGCTTTCTTT
>15|TRBJ2-2|NA|NA|TRBV9
CASSVVSGPTGELFF
TGTGCCAGCAGCGTAGTATCCGGGCCGACCGGGGAGCTGTTTTTT
>13|TRBJ1-2|TRBD1|NA|TRBV27
CASSWGQGFGYTF
TGTGCCAGCAGTTGGGGACAGGGGTTTGGCTACACCTTC
>16|TRBJ2-1|TRBD2|NA|TRBV9
CASSVVAGLATNEQFF
TGTGCCAGCAGCGTAGTTGCAGGACTAGCGACTAATGAGCAGTTCTTC
>12|TRBJ1-1|NA|few|TRBV6-5
CASRPGTSEAFF
TGTGCCAGCAGGCCCGGGACATCTGAAGCTTTCTTT
>15|TRBJ2-1|TRBD1|NA|TRBV11-2
CASRHDRGPYNEQFF
TGTGCCAGCAGACACGACAGGGGACCCTACAATGAGCAGTTCTTC
>15|TRBJ2-6|NA|NA|TRBV25-1
CASRTNSGRANVLTF
TGTGCCAGCAGAACCAACTCGGGCCGGGCCAACGTCCTGACTTTC
>15|TRBJ1-2|NA|NA|TRBV30
CAWSVLGVGDYGYTF
TGTGCCTGGAGTGTACTCGGGGTGGGGGACTATGGCTACACCTTC
>14|TRBJ2-7|NA|NA|TRBV6-6
CASSSLLRSYEQYF
TGTGCCAGCAGCTCCCTGTTACGTTCCTACGAGCAGTACTTC
>16|TRBJ1-1|NA|NA|TRBV11-2
CASSLRDSTSNTEAFF
TGTGCCAGCAGCCTCCGGGACTCCACATCGAACACTGAAGCTTTCTTT
>13|TRBJ1-1|NA|NA|TRBV18
CASSQELGVEAFF
TGTGCCAGCTCACAAGAGTTGGGGGTAGAAGCTTTCTTT
>15|TRBJ1-4|NA|NA|TRBV4-2
CASSQDDGVGEKLFF
TGTGCCAGCAGCCAAGATGATGGAGTTGGGGAAAAACTGTTTTTT
>13|TRBJ1-2|NA|NA|TRBV2
CASSASTGGGYTF
TGTGCCAGCAGTGCGTCCACTGGGGGGGGCTACACCTTC
>14|TRBJ2-1|NA|NA|TRBV7-9
CASSLAGSHNEQFF
TGTGCCAGCAGCTTAGCGGGATCCCACAATGAGCAGTTCTTC
>13|TRBJ1-1|NA|NA|TRBV28
CASSFILGLEAFF
TGTGCCAGCAGTTTCATATTGGGGCTTGAAGCTTTCTTT
>14|TRBJ2-7|TRBD2|NA|TRBV4-2
CASSQAGTSDEQYF
TGTGCCAGCAGCCAAGCTGGGACTAGCGACGAGCAGTACTTC
>13|TRBJ2-2|NA|once|TRBV7-9
CASLGRYTGELFF
TGTGCCAGCTTGGGGCGTTACACCGGGGAGCTGTTTTTT
>16|TRBJ2-2|TRBD2|NA|TRBV18
CASSPGLAVNTGELFF
TGTGCCAGCTCACCGGGACTAGCGGTCAACACCGGGGAGCTGTTTTTT
>13|TRBJ2-5|NA|NA|TRBV19
CASSIPGTETQYF
TGTGCCAGTAGTATACCGGGAACGGAGACCCAGTACTTC
>14|TRBJ1-2|NA|NA|TRBV2
CATGLKQGGYGYTF
TGTGCCACCGGATTGAAACAGGGAGGTTATGGCTACACCTTC
>14|TRBJ2-2|NA|NA|TRBV7-2
CASSALANTGELFF
TGTGCCAGCAGCGCCCTCGCGAACACCGGGGAGCTGTTTTTT
>15|TRBJ2-1|NA|NA|TRBV6-1
CASTTLGTVSAEQFF
TGTGCCAGCACCACCCTGGGGACGGTAAGCGCTGAGCAGTTCTTC
>15|TRBJ2-4|NA|NA|TRBV19
CASSTDSLAKNIQYF
TGTGCCAGTAGTACGGACAGCCTAGCCAAAAACATTCAGTACTTC
>15|TRBJ2-3|TRBD1|NA|TRBV7-9
CASSLGQGGTDTQYF
TGTGCCAGCAGCTTAGGACAGGGCGGGACAGATACGCAGTATTTT
>13|TRBJ1-2|NA|NA|TRBV7-6
CASSLASGYGYTF
TGTGCCAGCAGCTTAGCGAGCGGGTATGGCTACACCTTC
>13|TRBJ2-7|TRBD1|once|TRBV10-3
CAISETGGYEQYF
TGTGCCATCAGTGAGACAGGGGGGTACGAGCAGTACTTC
>16|TRBJ2-5|NA|NA|TRBV7-9
CASSSRPGADRVAQYF
TGTGCCAGCAGCTCGCGGCCGGGGGCCGACCGGGTGGCCCAGTACTTC
>12|TRBJ2-7|NA|once|TRBV28
CASKEGSYEQYF
TGTGCCAGCAAGGAGGGGAGCTACGAGCAGTACTTC
>17|TRBJ2-1|NA|NA|TRBV7-9
CATRPVYTRSSYNEQFF
TGTGCCACCCGACCGGTCTACACAAGGAGCTCCTACAATGAGCAGTTCTTC
>16|TRBJ2-7|NA|NA|TRBV30
CAWSVSSSGLSYEQYF
TGTGCCTGGAGTGTATCATCCAGCGGGCTCTCCTACGAGCAGTACTTC
>16|TRBJ2-1|TRBD2|NA|TRBV6-5
CASSYSSTSGTYEQFF
TGTGCCAGCAGTTACTCCTCGACTAGCGGGACCTATGAGCAGTTCTTC
>16|TRBJ2-2|NA|once|TRBV5-4
CASSLAGGSNTGELFF
TGTGCCAGCAGCTTGGCCGGGGGATCGAACACCGGGGAGCTGTTTTTT
>15|TRBJ2-5|TRBD1|NA|TRBV15
CATSRSSGTEETQYF
TGTGCCACCAGCAGATCCTCCGGGACAGAAGAGACCCAGTACTTC
>15|TRBJ1-2|TRBD1|NA|TRBV5-1
CASSPGQGRPYGYTF
TGCGCCAGCAGCCCGGGACAGGGCCGCCCCTATGGCTACACCTTC
>13|TRBJ2-5|TRBD2|NA|TRBV7-3
CASSRGVKETQYF
TGTGCCAGCAGCCGGGGGGTAAAAGAGACCCAGTACTTC
>18|TRBJ1-2|NA|NA|TRBV5-1
CASSPDGQGGAPNYGYTF
TGCGCCAGCAGCCCGGACGGCCAGGGAGGGGCTCCGAACTATGGCTACACCTTC
>14|TRBJ1-6|NA|NA|TRBV5-1
CASSLDRANSPLHF
TGCGCCAGCAGCTTGGACAGGGCAAATTCACCCCTCCACTTT
>16|TRBJ1-2|NA|NA|TRBV7-9
CASSPSTQPRGYGYTF
TGTGCCAGCAGCCCTTCTACACAACCGCGTGGCTATGGCTACACCTTC
>16|TRBJ2-7|TRBD2|NA|TRBV19
CASRITGGFEGYEQYF
TGTGCCAGCCGGATCACGGGAGGGTTCGAGGGGTACGAGCAGTACTTC
>15|TRBJ1-1|NA|NA|TRBV7-2
CASSSAGSKTTEAFF
TGTGCCAGCAGCTCAGCCGGGTCTAAGACCACTGAAGCTTTCTTT
>20|TRBJ2-6|NA|NA|TRBV14
CASSRYSGAGGGSGANVLTF
TGTGCCAGCAGCCGCTACTCTGGGGCAGGAGGGGGCTCTGGGGCCAACGTCCTGACTTTC
>15|TRBJ2-2|TRBD2|NA|TRBV28
CASRPGSGRAGELFF
TGTGCCAGCAGGCCCGGGAGCGGGAGGGCCGGGGAGCTGTTTTTT
>15|TRBJ1-2|NA|NA|TRBV5-1
CASSLDSPGFYGYTF
TGCGCCAGCAGCTTGGACTCTCCGGGATTCTATGGCTACACCTTC
>14|TRBJ2-5|TRBD1|NA|TRBV7-3
CASSLNRGPTAQYF
TGTGCCAGCAGCTTAAATAGGGGGCCTACGGCCCAGTACTTC
>14|TRBJ2-1|NA|NA|TRBV4-1
CASSQVWRDNEQFF
TGCGCCAGCAGCCAAGTATGGCGGGACAATGAGCAGTTCTTC
>15|TRBJ2-5|TRBD1|NA|TRBV19
CASSDPGQGKETQYF
TGTGCCAGTAGTGACCCGGGACAGGGTAAGGAGACCCAGTACTTC
>15|TRBJ2-7|NA|NA|TRBV6-5
CASPGEGGSPNEQYF
TGTGCCAGCCCAGGTGAAGGGGGTTCTCCTAACGAGCAGTACTTC
>16|TRBJ1-5|NA|NA|TRBV28
CASSLRGRQDNQPQHF
TGTGCCAGCAGTCTCCGGGGGAGGCAGGACAATCAGCCCCAGCATTTT
>11|TRBJ2-3|NA|NA|TRBV6-1
CASSVGDTQYF
TGTGCCAGCAGTGTAGGAGATACGCAGTATTTT
>14|TRBJ1-6|NA|NA|TRBV2
CASKRDGYNSPLHF
TGTGCCAGCAAAAGGGACGGGTATAATTCACCCCTCCACTTT
>15|TRBJ1-6|NA|NA|TRBV28
CASSSGGGYNSPLHF
TGTGCCAGCAGTTCCGGAGGCGGCTATAATTCACCCCTCCACTTT
>11|TRBJ2-7|TRBD1|NA|TRBV29-1
CSVGTGRKQYF
TGCAGCGTTGGGACAGGGCGCAAGCAGTACTTC
>14|TRBJ1-2|TRBD1|NA|TRBV12-5
CASGLAPGGGGYTF
TGTGCTAGTGGTTTGGCCCCAGGGGGCGGTGGCTACACCTTC
>12|TRBJ2-5|TRBD1|NA|TRBV29-1
CSVESGGETQYF
TGCAGCGTTGAATCAGGGGGTGAGACCCAGTACTTC
>16|TRBJ2-2|NA|NA|TRBV10-3
CAISGAQGTGAGELFF
TGTGCCATCAGTGGGGCACAGGGAACTGGTGCCGGGGAGCTGTTTTTT